Presented here are 21 T cell receptor beta chains from one specimen sequenced in a study of T cell responses to AZD1222 COVID-19 vaccine. Sequencing was performed with immunoSEQ multiplex PCR; in TCRdb, only in-frame clones are kept and a portion is missing. The table shows around 190,000 clones, with roughly 88% occurring only once. Source: peripheral blood, taken on day 0 of AZD1222 vaccination. These receptors all stem from an adult in good health.

The chain carries TRBV28 and TRBJ2-1; 16 bases align to TRBD2. Germline CDR1 reads MDHEN; CDR2 reads SYDVKM. After removal of 5 bases from V and 7 bases from J, the junction contained 5 bases not matched to a gene. The CDR3 is 16 residues long. CDR3 loop: CASSPGLAGGTNEQFF. The CDR3 region has the DNA TGTGCCAGCAGTCCGGGACTAGCGGGGGGGACGAATGAGCAGTTCTTC.

This chain uses TRBV23-1 with TRBJ1-5, with 8 bases aligning to TRBD1. TRBV23-1 is an ORF for which the function is uncertain. There are 16 residues in the CDR3. The J segment lost 2 bases and the V segment lost 2 bases, leaving 5 bases of the junction unmatched. DNA for the CDR3: TGCGCCAGCAGTCAAAGCAGGGGGCCAGGCAATCAGCCCCAGCATTTT. This sequence encodes CASSQSRGPGNQPQHF.

This chain uses TRBV10-3 with TRBJ2-3; maybe TRBD1 (5 bases). The CDR3 consists of 14 residues. The ends were cut back, 4 bases at V and 3 bases at J, with 11 bases in the middle. Looked up from germline, CDR1 is ENHRY and CDR2 is SYGVKD. In nucleotides, the CDR3 is TGTGCCATCAGTGGCCAGGGTGGGACAGATACGCAGTATTTT. Translating it yields CAISGQGGTDTQYF.

This rearrangement joins TRBV10-1 to TRBJ1-2; TRBD1 agrees at 7 bases. With 3 bases clipped from V and 14 bases from J, the junction kept 12 bases outside the gene matches. The CDR3 is made up of 13 amino acids. Germline CDR1 WNHNN, CDR2 SYGVQD (reference sequence). In nucleotides, the CDR3 is TGCGCCAGCAGTGACTCAGGGGACAGTGGAAATACCTTC. Amino acids: CASSDSGDSGNTF.

This chain joins TRBV9 and TRBJ2-7, with 9 bases fitting TRBD1. V lost 2 bases, J lost 2 bases, and 14 bases stayed unmatched. The CDR3 runs to 18 residues. Germline lookup yields CDR1 SGDLS and CDR2 YYNGEE. CDR3 bases: TGTGCCAGCAGCGTCTCTTCTACGAGACAGGGGGATACCTACGAGCAGTACTTC. Amino acids: CASSVSSTRQGDTYEQYF.

Comment on this clone: This sample includes further DNA sequences coding for the same CDR3. The chain links TRBV19 to TRBJ1-1; no clear D gene. The CDR3 loop spans 12 amino acids. Germline loops: CDR1 LNHDA, CDR2 SQIVND (reference sequence). Trimming shortened V by 3 bases and J by 5 bases, and 7 bases separated the two germline ends. In DNA, the CDR3 is TGTGCCAGTAGTATCGGACGTACTGAAGCTTTCTTT. Its protein product is CASSIGRTEAFF.

The rearrangement links TRBV9 to TRBJ2-1, with a tentative D call TRBD1 (5 bases). Deletions cut 0 bases from V and 0 bases from J, with 10 bases between. Germline V lookup: CDR1 SGDLS, CDR2 YYNGEE. The CDR3 loop spans 16 amino acids. DNA for the CDR3: TGTGCCAGCAGCGTAGGGCACAGGAGCTCCTACAATGAGCAGTTCTTC. It encodes CASSVGHRSSYNEQFF.

This sequence joins TRBV30 and TRBJ2-5, with D maybe TRBD1 (6 bases). Trimming removed 4 bases from V and 5 bases from J, with 8 bases in between. The CDR3 loop spans 11 amino acids. The germline CDR1 and CDR2 sequences are GTSNPN and SVGIG (reference sequence). CDR3 region: CAWTGEETQYF. CDR3 DNA sequence: TGTGCCTGGACAGGGGAGGAGACCCAGTACTTC.

This clone was recorded once. The chain couples TRBV2 to TRBJ1-6; 7 positions agree with TRBD1. This CDR3 is built from 15 residues. J gave up 0 bases and V 4 bases, and 0 bases lay outside the gene matches. Germline V gene sequence: CDR1 SNHLY, CDR2 FYNNEI. CDR3 in DNA: TGTGCCAGCAGTGGGGACAGCTCCTATAATTCACCCCTCCACTTT. This translates into CASSGDSSYNSPLHF.

This rearrangement joins TRBV6-2 or TRBV6-3 to TRBJ1-1; 8 bases fit TRBD1. V gave up 2 bases and J gave up 4 bases; unmatched junction bases: 9. Germline V gene sequence: CDR1 MNHEY, CDR2 SVGEGT. The CDR3 contains 16 residues. The CDR3 bases are TGTGCCAGCAGTTACCCGGACAGGGTGGGGATCACTGAAGCTTTCTTT. Encoded protein: CASSYPDRVGITEAFF.

This clone was counted a single time. The V and J genes are TRBV5-1 and TRBJ2-5, with 14 bases lining up with TRBD2. CDR3 length: 17 amino acids. V shed 4 bases and J 5 bases; nucleotides not matched to a gene: 10. Germline lookup yields CDR1 SGHRS and CDR2 YFSETQ. The CDR3 DNA follows: TGCGCCAGCAGCACGGGACTAGCGGGGGCCGAGGGGGAGACCCAGTACTTC. It specifies CASSTGLAGAEGETQYF.

About this clone: Other DNA sequences in the sample encode the same CDR3. DNA for the CDR3: TGTGCCAGCAGCTTATCGGGGGGGGCGGGCGAGCAGTACTTC. The encoded protein is CASSLSGGAGEQYF. This chain connects TRBV5-8 to TRBJ2-7; the match to TRBD2 covers 8 bases. The CDR3 has 14 amino acids. Per the germline V gene, CDR1 is SGHTS and CDR2 is YDEGEE. Trimming removed 2 bases from V and 6 bases from J; junction bases left unmatched: 7.

The rearrangement uses TRBV7-9 and TRBJ2-3; D perhaps matches TRBD2 (6 bases). V was trimmed by 3 bases and J by 2 bases, leaving 12 bases between them. Germline V gene sequence: CDR1 SEHNR, CDR2 FQNEAQ (reference sequence). CDR3 length: 15 residues. The CDR3 loop is CASSLAGSPTDTQYF. CDR3 DNA sequence: TGTGCCAGCAGCTTGGCGGGGTCCCCCACAGATACGCAGTATTTT.

The chain carries TRBV4-1 and TRBJ1-3, with D unclear. Germline CDR1 reads MGHRA; CDR2 reads YSYEKL. V lost 6 bases, J lost 0 bases, and 6 bases lay in between. The CDR3 length is 13 residues. CDR3 region: CASRASSGNTIYF. The CDR3 region has the DNA TGCGCCAGCAGGGCAAGCTCTGGAAACACCATATATTTT.

This rearrangement joins TRBV10-3 to TRBJ2-3, with 8 bases matching TRBD2. The CDR3 has 18 residues. Germline assignment: CDR1 ENHRY and CDR2 SYGVKD. V was pared by 2 bases and J by 0 bases, with 10 bases of the junction left unmatched. CDR3 DNA sequence: TGTGCCATCAGTGAGCCCCCGGGAGCGGGGGTGAGCACAGATACGCAGTATTTT. Translating gives CAISEPPGAGVSTDTQYF.

This rearrangement joins TRBV3-1 (or the pseudogene TRBV3-2) to TRBJ1-1, with TRBD1 identical over 7 bases. This CDR3 is 12 amino acids long. Germline V gene lookup returns CDR1 LGHDT and CDR2 YNNKEL (reference sequence). V gave up 4 bases and J gave up 6 bases; unmatched junction bases: 2. In nucleotides, the CDR3 is TGTGCCAGCAGCCGGGACAGCGCTGAAGCTTTCTTT. This gives the protein CASSRDSAEAFF.

V gene TRBV30 combines with J gene TRBJ2-7; no definite D call. In germline, CDR1 is GTSNPN, CDR2 SVGIG (reference sequence). The CDR3 loop spans 11 amino acids. Trimming removed 2 bases from V and 3 bases from J, with 5 bases in between. The CDR3 bases are TGTGCCTGGAGTCTTATCTACGAGCAGTACTTC. This encodes CAWSLIYEQYF. Full variable domain (remainder filled in from reference TRBV30 and TRBJ2-7): SQTIHQWPATLVQPVGSPLSLECTVEGTSNPNLYWYRQAAGRGLQLLFYSVGIGQISSEVPQNLSASRPQDRQFILSSKKLLLSDSGFYLCAWSLIYEQYFGPGTRLTVT.

In its sample, this clone was seen a few times. The sample carries other DNA sequences with the same CDR3. V usage is TRBV3-1 (or the pseudogene TRBV3-2) and J usage is TRBJ2-7; no clear D. V was clipped by 1 base and J by 3 bases, with 1 base between them. The CDR3 has 11 residues. The germline V gene has CDR1 LGHDT and CDR2 YNNKEL (reference sequence). DNA for the CDR3: TGTGCCAGCAGCCAAGTCTACGAGCAGTACTTC. This sequence encodes CASSQVYEQYF.

The chain uses TRBV9 and TRBJ2-7, with 11 bases identical to TRBD1. V lost 4 bases and J lost 6; bases outside the gene matches: 6. The germline gives CDR1 SGDLS, CDR2 YYNGEE. This CDR3 contains 14 residues. This CDR3 reads CASSKRTGGFEQYF. CDR3 DNA sequence: TGTGCCAGCAGCAAAAGGACAGGGGGCTTCGAGCAGTACTTC.

This sequence joins TRBV12-5 and TRBJ2-1; 11 bases map to TRBD1. With 6 bases clipped from V and 12 bases from J, the junction kept 4 bases outside the gene matches. In germline, CDR1 is LGHNT, CDR2 FRNRAP. This CDR3 spans 12 amino acids. In nucleotides, the CDR3 is TGTGCTAGTGGCCCAGGGACAGGGGGGCAGTTCTTC. The encoded protein is CASGPGTGGQFF.

This clone was observed a few times. This chain connects TRBV12-3 or TRBV12-4 to TRBJ1-2; no clear D gene. Trimming pared 7 bases from V and 8 bases from J, leaving 17 bases between. The CDR3 sequence is 13 residues long. The CDR3 nucleotides read TGTGCCAGCACCAGACTGGCCTTCCCCGGCTACACCTTC. As protein: CASTRLAFPGYTF.